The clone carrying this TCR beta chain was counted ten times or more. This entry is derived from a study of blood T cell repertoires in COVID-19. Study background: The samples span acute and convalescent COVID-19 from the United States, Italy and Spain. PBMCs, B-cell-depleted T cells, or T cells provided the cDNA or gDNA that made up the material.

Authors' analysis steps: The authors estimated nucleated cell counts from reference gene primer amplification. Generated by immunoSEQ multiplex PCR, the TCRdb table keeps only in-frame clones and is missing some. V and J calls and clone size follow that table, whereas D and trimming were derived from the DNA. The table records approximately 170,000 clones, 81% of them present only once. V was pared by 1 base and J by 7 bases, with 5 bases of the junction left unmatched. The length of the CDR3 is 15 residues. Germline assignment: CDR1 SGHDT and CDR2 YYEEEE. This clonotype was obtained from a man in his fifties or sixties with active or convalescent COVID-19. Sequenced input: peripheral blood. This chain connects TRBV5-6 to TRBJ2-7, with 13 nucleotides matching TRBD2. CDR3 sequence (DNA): TGTGCCAGCAGCTTGAGGACTAGCGGGAGTTGGGAGCAGTACTTC. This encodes CASSLRTSGSWEQYF.